The 4 T cell receptor beta chains below come from one sample, sequenced in a study of Ad26.COV2.S vaccination and SARS-CoV-2 variants. Produced via immunoSEQ multiplex PCR; TCRdb's table is partial and in-frame only. The sample has hundreds of thousands of clones; 89% are singletons. The treatment: roughly 19 received Ad26.COV2.S at low or high dose, single or two shots; five or six received placebo; per-sample allocation not given. Sampling was done on day 63 after the first vaccine or placebo injection. Here the sequenced sample was peripheral blood, taken in a trial of Ad26.COV2.S vaccine versus placebo. These receptors originate from a person aged 18-60 years who received the Ad26.COV2.S COVID-19 vaccine or a placebo.

This chain uses TRBV18 with TRBJ1-4; D remains unclear. The CDR3 runs 15 residues. The V end was cut by 3 bases, the J end by 3 bases, with 11 bases between. Germline V gives CDR1 KGHSH, CDR2 LQKENI. The CDR3 spells CASSPRGAANEKLFF. The CDR3 nucleotides are TGTGCCAGCTCACCCAGAGGTGCGGCTAATGAAAAACTGTTTTTT.

The J gene is TRBJ2-5, the V gene TRBV5-1; 10 positions match TRBD2. V was clipped by 0 bases and J by 5 bases; unmatched bases: 13. From germline, CDR1 is SGHRS and CDR2 YFSETQ. The CDR3 loop spans 18 amino acids. The CDR3 nucleotides are TGCGCCAGCAGCTTGGCCTTGGCTAGCGGGAGCAGTATGGAGACCCAGTACTTC. Its translation is CASSLALASGSSMETQYF.

The J gene is TRBJ2-5, the V gene TRBV5-1; 10 nucleotides match TRBD2. From germline, CDR1 is SGHRS and CDR2 YFSETQ. Unmatched junction bases numbered 7, after V lost 4 bases and J lost 4 bases. The CDR3 extends over 15 amino acids. The CDR3 loop is CASSKAGGLRETQYF. The CDR3 nucleotides read TGCGCCAGCAGCAAAGCGGGGGGGCTCCGAGAGACCCAGTACTTC.

The chain recombines TRBV7-9 with TRBJ1-1; 9 positions agree with TRBD1. Germline CDR1 reads SEHNR; CDR2 reads FQNEAQ (reference sequence). The CDR3 totals 13 residues. Trimming removed 5 bases from V and 5 bases from J; junction bases left unmatched: 3. CDR3 residues: CASSGTGRTEAFF. The CDR3 DNA is TGTGCCAGCAGCGGGACAGGGCGTACTGAAGCTTTCTTT.